Presented here are 2 T cell receptor beta chains from one specimen sequenced in a study of blood T cell repertoires in COVID-19 (TCRdb year 2020). Receptor amplification or capture employed the immunoSEQ multiplex PCR assay. The immuneACCESS repertoire file appears here via TCRdb, limited to in-frame rearrangements. These files lack a portion of the clones; in checked studies, under half of the deficit traces to unresolved V genes, and the cause of the others is not known. Counted in this sample were more than 45,000 clones; approximately 81% of them appeared once. The top ten constitute 4.7% of the sample. The source material was peripheral blood. Every receptor here comes from a man between 35 and 55 years old with active COVID-19.

This sequence joins TRBV5-1 and TRBJ2-3; maybe TRBD2 (5 bases). CDR1 and CDR2 from the germline V gene are SGHRS and YFSETQ. This CDR3 has 13 amino acids. Trimming shortened V by 0 bases and J by 6 bases, and 8 bases separated the two germline ends. CDR3 loop: CASSLGASDTQYF. The CDR3 DNA follows: TGCGCCAGCAGCTTGGGGGCTAGCGATACGCAGTATTTT.

The chain's CDR3 is CASSSTGTGRPKLFF. Here the CDR3 DNA reads TGTGCCAGCAGCTCCACCGGGACAGGGAGACCCAAACTGTTTTTT. The chain links TRBV5-4 to TRBJ1-4, with TRBD1 matching over 9 bases. V was pared by 3 bases and J by 11 bases, with 11 bases of the junction left unmatched. Germline V gene data show CDR1 as SGHNT and CDR2 as YYREEE (reference sequence). The CDR3 totals 15 residues.